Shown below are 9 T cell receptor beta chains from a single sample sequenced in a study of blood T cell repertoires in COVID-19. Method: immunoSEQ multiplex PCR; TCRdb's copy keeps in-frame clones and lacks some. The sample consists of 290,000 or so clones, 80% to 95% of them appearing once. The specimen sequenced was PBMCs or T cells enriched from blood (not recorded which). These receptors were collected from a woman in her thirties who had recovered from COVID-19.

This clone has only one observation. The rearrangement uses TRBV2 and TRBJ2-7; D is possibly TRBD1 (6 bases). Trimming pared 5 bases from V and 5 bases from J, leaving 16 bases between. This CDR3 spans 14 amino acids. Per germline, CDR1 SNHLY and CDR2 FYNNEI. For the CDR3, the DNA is TGTGCCAGCAGTTTGACCGGGACAACCCACGAGCAGTACTTC. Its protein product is CASSLTGTTHEQYF.

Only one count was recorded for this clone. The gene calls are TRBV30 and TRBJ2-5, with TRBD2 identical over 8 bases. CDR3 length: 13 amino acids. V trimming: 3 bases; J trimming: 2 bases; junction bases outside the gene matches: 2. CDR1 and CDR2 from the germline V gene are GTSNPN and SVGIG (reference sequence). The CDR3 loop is CAWRGTRQETQYF. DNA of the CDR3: TGTGCCTGGAGAGGGACTAGACAAGAGACCCAGTACTTC.

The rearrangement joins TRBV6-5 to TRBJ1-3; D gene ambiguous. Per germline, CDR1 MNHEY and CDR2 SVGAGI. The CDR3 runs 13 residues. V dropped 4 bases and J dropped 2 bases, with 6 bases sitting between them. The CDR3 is CASSSVAGNTIYF. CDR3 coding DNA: TGTGCCAGCAGTTCCGTAGCTGGAAACACCATATATTTT.

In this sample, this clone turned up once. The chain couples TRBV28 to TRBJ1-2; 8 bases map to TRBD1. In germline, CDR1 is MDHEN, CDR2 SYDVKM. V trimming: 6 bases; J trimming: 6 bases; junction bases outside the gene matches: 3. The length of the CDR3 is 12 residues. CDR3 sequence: CASRPDRDGYTF. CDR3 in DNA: TGTGCCAGCAGGCCGGACAGGGATGGCTACACCTTC.

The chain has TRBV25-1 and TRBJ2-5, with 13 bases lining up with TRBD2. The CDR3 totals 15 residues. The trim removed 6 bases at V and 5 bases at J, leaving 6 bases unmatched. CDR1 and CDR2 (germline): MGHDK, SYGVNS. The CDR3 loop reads CASSGTSGNWETQYF. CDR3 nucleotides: TGTGCCAGCAGCGGGACTAGCGGGAATTGGGAGACCCAGTACTTC.

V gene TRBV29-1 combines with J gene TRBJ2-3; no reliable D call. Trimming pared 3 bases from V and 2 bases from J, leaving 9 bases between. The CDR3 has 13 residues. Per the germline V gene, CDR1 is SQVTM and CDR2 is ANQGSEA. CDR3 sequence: CSVDWRLTDTQYF. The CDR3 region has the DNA TGCAGCGTTGATTGGCGACTCACAGATACGCAGTATTTT.

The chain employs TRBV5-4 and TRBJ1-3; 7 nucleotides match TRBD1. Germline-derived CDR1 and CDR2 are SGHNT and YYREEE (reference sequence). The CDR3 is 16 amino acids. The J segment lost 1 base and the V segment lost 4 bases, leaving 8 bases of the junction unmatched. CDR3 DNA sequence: TGTGCCAGCAGCCTCGACAGGGTCGTTTCTGGAAACACCATATATTTT. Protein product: CASSLDRVVSGNTIYF.

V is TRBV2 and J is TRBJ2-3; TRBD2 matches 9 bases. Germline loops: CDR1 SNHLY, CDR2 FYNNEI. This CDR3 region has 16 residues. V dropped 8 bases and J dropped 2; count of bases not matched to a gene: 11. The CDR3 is CASAPLSGSLTDTQYF. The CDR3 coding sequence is TGTGCCAGCGCACCCCTTAGCGGGAGCCTCACAGATACGCAGTATTTT.

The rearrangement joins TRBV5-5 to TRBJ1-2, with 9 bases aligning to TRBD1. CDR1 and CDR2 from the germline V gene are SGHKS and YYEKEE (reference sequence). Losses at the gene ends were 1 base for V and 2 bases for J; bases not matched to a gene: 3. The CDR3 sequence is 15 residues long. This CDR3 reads CASSLRDRDNYGYTF. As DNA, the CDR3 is TGTGCCAGCAGCTTGAGGGACAGGGACAACTATGGCTACACCTTC. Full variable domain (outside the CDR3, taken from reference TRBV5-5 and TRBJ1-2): DAGVTQSPTHLIKTRGQQVTLRCSPISGHKSVSWYQQVLGQGPQFIFQYYEKEERGRGNFPDRFSARQFPNYSSELNVNALLLGDSALYLCASSLRDRDNYGYTFGSGTRLTVV.